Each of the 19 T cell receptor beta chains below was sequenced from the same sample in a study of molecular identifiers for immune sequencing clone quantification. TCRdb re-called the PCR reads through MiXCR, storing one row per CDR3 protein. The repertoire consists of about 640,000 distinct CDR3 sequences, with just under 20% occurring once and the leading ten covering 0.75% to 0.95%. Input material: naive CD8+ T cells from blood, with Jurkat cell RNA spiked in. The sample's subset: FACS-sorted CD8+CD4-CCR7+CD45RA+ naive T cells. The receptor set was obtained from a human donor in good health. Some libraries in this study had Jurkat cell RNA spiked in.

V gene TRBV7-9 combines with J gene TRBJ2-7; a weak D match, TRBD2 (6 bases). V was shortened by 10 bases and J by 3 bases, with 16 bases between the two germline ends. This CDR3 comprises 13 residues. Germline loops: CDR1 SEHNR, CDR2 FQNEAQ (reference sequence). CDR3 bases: TGTGCCATCACGGTCTTGGGGGGCTACGAGCAGTACTTC. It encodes CAITVLGGYEQYF. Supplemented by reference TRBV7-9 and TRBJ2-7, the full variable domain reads DTGVSQNPRHKITKRGQNVTFRCDPISEHNRLYWYRQTLGQGPEFLTYFQNEAQLEKSRLLSDRFSAERPKGSFSTLEIQRTEQGDSAMYLCAITVLGGYEQYFGPGTRLTVT.

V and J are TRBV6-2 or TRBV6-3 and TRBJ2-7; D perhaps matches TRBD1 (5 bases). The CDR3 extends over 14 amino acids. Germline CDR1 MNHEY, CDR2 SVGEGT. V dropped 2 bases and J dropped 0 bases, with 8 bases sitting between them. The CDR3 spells CASSYGAPSYEQYF. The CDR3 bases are TGTGCCAGCAGTTACGGGGCACCCTCCTACGAGCAGTACTTC.

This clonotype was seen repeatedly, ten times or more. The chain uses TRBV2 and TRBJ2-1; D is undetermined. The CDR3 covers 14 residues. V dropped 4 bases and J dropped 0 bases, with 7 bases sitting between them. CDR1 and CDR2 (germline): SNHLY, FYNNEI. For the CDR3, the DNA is TGTGCCAGCAGTGTAGGGAACTCCTACAATGAGCAGTTCTTC. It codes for CASSVGNSYNEQFF.

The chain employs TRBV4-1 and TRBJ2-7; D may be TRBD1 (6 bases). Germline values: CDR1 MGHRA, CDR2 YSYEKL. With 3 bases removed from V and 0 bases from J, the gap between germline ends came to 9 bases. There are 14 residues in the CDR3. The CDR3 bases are TGCGCCAGCAGCCAGCTACAGGGCTCCTACGAGCAGTACTTC. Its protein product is CASSQLQGSYEQYF.

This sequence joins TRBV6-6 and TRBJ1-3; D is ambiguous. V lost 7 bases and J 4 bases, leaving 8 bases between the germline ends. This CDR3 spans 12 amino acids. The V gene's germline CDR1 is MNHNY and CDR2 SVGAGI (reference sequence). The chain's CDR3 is CASKLGGNTIYF. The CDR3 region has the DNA TGTGCCAGCAAACTGGGGGGAAACACCATATATTTT.

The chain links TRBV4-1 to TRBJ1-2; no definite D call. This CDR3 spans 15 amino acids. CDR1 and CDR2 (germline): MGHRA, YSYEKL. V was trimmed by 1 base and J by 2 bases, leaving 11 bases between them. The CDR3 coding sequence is TGCGCCAGCAGCCAAGCCGGTCTACTCAACTATGGCTACACCTTC. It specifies CASSQAGLLNYGYTF.

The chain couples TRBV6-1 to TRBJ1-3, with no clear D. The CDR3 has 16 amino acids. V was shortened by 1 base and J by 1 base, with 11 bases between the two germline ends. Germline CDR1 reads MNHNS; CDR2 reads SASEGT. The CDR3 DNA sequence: TGTGCCAGCAGTGAAGGACGACCAGTGTCTGGAAACACCATATATTTT. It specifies CASSEGRPVSGNTIYF.

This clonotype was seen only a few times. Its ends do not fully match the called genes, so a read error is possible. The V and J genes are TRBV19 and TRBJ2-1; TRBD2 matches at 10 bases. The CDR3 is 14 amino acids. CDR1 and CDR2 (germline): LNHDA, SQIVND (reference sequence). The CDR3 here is CASSTSGDWNEQFF. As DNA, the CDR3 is TGTGCCAGCAGTACTAGCGGGGACTGGAATGAGCAGTTCTTC.

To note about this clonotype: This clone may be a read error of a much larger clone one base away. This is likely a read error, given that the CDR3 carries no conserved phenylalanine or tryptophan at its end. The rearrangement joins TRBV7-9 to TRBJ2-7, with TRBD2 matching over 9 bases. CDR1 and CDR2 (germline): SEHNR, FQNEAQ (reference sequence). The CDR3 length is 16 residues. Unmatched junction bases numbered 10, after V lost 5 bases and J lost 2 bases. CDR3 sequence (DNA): TGTGCCAGCAGCCCCTATCTCCTAGCGGGGACCTACGAGCAGTACTCC. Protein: CASSPYLLAGTYEQYS.

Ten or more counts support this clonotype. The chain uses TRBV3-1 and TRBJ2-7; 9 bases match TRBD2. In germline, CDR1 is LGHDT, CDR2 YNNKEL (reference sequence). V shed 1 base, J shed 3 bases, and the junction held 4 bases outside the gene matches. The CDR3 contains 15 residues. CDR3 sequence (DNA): TGTGCCAGCAGCCAAGGGGGACTAGCTAGCTACGAGCAGTACTTC. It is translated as CASSQGGLASYEQYF.

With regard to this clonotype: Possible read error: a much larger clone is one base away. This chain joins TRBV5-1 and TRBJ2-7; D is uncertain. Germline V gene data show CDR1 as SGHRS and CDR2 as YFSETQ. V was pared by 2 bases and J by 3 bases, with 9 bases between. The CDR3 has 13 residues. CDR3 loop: CASSFEEGYEQYF. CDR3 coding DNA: TGCGCCAGCAGCTTCGAAGAAGGCTACGAGCAGTACTTC.

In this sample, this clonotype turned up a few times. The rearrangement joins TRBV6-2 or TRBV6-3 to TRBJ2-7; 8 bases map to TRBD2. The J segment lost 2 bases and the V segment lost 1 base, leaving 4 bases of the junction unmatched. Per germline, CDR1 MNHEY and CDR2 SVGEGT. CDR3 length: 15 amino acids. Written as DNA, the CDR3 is TGTGCCAGCAGTTACTGGACTAGCCGTACCTACGAGCAGTACTTC. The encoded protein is CASSYWTSRTYEQYF.

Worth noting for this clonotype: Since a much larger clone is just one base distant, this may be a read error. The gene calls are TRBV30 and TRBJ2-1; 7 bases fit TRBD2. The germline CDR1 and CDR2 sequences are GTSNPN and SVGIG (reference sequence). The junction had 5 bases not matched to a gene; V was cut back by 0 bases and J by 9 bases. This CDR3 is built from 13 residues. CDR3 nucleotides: TGTGCCTGGAGTGTAGTTGGCGGGGGTGAGCAGTTCTTC. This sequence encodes CAWSVVGGGEQFF.

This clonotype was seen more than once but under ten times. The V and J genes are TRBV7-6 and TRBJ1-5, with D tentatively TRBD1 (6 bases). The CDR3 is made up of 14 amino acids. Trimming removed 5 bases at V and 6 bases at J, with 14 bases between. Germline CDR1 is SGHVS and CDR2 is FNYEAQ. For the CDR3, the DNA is TGTGCCAGCAGCCACCTACAGGGTGGTCAGCCCCAGCATTTT. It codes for CASSHLQGGQPQHF. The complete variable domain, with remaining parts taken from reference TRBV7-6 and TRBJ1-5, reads GAGVSQSPRYKVTKRGQDVALRCDPISGHVSLYWYRQALGQGPEFLTYFNYEAQQDKSGLPNDRFSAERPEGSISTLTIQRTEQRDSAMYRCASSHLQGGQPQHFGDGTRLSIL.

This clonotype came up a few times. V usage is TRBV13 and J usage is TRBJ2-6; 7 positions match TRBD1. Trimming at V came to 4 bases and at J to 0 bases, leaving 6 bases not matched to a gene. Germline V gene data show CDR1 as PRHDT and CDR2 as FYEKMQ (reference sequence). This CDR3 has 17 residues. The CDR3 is CASSSGTASSGANVLTF. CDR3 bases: TGTGCCAGCAGCTCCGGGACAGCGAGCTCTGGGGCCAACGTCCTGACTTTC. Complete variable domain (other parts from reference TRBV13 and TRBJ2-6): AAGVIQSPRHLIKEKRETATLKCYPIPRHDTVYWYQQGPGQDPQFLISFYEKMQSDKGSIPDRFSAQQFSDYHSELNMSSLELGDSALYFCASSSGTASSGANVLTFGAGSRLTVL.

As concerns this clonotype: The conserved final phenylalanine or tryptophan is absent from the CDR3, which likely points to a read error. Here the CDR3 reads CASSQDGGGVPGGEKLFL. CDR3 DNA: TGCGCCAGCAGCCAAGATGGGGGAGGGGTCCCGGGGGGAGAAAAACTGTTTCTT. The chain has TRBV4-3 and TRBJ1-4; perhaps TRBD1 as D (5 bases). CDR3 length: 18 residues. V lost 0 bases and J 8 bases, leaving 22 bases between the germline ends. From germline, CDR1 is LGHNA and CDR2 YSLEER.

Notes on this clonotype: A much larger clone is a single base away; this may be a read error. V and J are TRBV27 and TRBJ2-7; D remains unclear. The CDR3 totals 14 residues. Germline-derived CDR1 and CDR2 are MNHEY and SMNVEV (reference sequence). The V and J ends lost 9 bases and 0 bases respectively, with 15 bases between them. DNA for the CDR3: TGTGCCAGTGCTTCCAGACGGAGCTCCTACGAGCAGTACTTC. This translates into CASASRRSSYEQYF.

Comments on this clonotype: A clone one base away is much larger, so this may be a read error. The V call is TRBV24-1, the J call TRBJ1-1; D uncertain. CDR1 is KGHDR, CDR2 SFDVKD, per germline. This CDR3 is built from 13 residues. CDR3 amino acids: CATSDTRNTGAFF. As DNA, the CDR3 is TGTGCCACCAGTGATACCAGGAACACTGGAGCTTTCTTT.

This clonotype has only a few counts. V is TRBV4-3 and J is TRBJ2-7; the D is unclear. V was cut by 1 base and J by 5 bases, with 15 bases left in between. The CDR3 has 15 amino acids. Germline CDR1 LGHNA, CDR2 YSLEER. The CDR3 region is CASSQVESLTHEQYF. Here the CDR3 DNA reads TGCGCCAGCAGCCAAGTGGAGAGCCTGACCCACGAGCAGTACTTC.